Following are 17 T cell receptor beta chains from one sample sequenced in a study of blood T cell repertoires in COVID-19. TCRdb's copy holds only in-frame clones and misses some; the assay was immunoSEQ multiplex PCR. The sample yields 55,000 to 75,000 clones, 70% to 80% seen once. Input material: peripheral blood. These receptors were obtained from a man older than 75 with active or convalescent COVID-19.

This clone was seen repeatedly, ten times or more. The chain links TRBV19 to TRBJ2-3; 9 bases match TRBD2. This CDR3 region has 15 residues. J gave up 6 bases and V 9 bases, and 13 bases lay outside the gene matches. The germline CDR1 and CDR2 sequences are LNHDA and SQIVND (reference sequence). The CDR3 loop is CASRINSGSADTQYF. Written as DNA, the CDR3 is TGTGCCAGCAGAATAAATAGCGGGAGTGCGGATACGCAGTATTTT.

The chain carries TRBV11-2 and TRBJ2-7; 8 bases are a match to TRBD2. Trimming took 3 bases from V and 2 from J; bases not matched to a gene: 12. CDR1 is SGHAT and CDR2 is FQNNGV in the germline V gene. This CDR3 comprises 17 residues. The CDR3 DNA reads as TGTGCCAGCAGCTTGACCTCGAAAGGGACTAGGGCCTACGAGCAGTACTTC. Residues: CASSLTSKGTRAYEQYF.

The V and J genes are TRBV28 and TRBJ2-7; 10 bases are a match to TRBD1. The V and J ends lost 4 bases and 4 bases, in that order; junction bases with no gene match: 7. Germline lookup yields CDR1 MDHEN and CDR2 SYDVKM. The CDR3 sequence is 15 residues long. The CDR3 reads CASSSTGQGRYEQYF. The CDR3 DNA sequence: TGTGCCAGCAGTTCGACGGGACAGGGGAGGTACGAGCAGTACTTC.

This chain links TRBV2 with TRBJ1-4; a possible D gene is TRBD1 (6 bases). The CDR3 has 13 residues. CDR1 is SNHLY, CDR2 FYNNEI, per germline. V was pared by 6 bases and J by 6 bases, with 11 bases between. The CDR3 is CASSGGRDEKLFF. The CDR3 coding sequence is TGTGCCAGCAGCGGGGGGCGAGATGAAAAACTGTTTTTT.

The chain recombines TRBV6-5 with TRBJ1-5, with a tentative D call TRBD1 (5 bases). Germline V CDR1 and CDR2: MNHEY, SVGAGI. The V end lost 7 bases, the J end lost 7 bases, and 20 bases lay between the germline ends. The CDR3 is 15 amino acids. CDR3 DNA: TGTGCCAGCAACCCCCGTTTGGGGACTGGGCAGCCCCAGCATTTT. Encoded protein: CASNPRLGTGQPQHF.

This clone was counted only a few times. The CDR3 sequence: CASSRGEQFF. In nucleotides, the CDR3 is TGTGCCAGCAGTCGGGGTGAGCAGTTCTTC. The J gene is TRBJ2-1, the V gene TRBV11-2; D is possibly TRBD2 (5 bases). Germline CDR1 is SGHAT and CDR2 is FQNNGV. The CDR3 covers 10 residues. Between the trimmed V and J ends, which lost 6 bases and 9 bases, there was a span of 6 bases.

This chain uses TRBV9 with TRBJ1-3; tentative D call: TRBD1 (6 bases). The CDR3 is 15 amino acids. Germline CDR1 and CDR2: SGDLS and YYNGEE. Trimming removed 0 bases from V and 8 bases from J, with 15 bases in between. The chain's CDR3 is CASSVVGTRADTIYF. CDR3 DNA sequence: TGTGCCAGCAGCGTAGTGGGGACAAGGGCCGACACCATATATTTT.

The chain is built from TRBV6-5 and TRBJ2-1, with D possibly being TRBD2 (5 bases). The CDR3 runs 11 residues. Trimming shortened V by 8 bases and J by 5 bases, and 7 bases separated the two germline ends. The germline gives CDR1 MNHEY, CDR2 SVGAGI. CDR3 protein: CASLGNNEQFF. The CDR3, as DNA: TGTGCCAGCCTCGGGAACAATGAGCAGTTCTTC.

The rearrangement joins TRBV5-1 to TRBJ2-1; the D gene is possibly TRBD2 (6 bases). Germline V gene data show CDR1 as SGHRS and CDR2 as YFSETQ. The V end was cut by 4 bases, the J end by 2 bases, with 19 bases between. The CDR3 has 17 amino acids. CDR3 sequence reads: CASSPARLALTYNEQFF. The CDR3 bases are TGCGCCAGCAGCCCGGCCAGGCTAGCGTTAACCTACAATGAGCAGTTCTTC.

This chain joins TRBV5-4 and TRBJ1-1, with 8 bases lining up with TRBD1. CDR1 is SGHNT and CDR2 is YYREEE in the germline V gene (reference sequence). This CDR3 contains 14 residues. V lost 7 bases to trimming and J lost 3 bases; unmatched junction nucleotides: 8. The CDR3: CASVKQGEDTEAFF. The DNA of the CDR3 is TGTGCCAGCGTCAAACAGGGGGAGGACACTGAAGCTTTCTTT. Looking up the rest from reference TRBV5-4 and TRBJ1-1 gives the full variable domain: ETGVTQSPTHLIKTRGQQVTLRCSSQSGHNTVSWYQQALGQGPQFIFQYYREEENGRGNFPPRFSGLQFPNYSSELNVNALELDDSALYLCASVKQGEDTEAFFGQGTRLTVV.

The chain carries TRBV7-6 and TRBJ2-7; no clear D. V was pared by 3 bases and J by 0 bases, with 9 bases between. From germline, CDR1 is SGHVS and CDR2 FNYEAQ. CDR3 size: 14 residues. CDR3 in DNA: TGTGCCAGCAGCTTCCCTCCCAGCTCCTACGAGCAGTACTTC. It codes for CASSFPPSSYEQYF.

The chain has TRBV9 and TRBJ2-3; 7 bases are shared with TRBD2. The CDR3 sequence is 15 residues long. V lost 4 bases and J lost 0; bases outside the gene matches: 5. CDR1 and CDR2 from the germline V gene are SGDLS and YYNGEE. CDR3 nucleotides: TGTGCCAGCAGCCCCTGGGACTATAGCACAGATACGCAGTATTTT. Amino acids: CASSPWDYSTDTQYF.

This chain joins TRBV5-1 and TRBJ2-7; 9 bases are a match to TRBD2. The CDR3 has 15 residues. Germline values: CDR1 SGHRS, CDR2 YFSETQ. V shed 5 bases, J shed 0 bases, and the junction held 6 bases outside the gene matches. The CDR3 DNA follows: TGCGCCAGCAGACCTACTAGCGGGCTCTCCTACGAGCAGTACTTC. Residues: CASRPTSGLSYEQYF.

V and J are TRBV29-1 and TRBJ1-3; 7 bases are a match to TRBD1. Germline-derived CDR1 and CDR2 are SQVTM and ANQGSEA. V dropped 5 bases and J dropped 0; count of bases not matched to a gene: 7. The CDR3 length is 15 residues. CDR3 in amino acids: CSVLYRGSSGNTIYF. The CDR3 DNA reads TGCAGCGTTCTCTACAGGGGCTCCTCTGGAAACACCATATATTTT.

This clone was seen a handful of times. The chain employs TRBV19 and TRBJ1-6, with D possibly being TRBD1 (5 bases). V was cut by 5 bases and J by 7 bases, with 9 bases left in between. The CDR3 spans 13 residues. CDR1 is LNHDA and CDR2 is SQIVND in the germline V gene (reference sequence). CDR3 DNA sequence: TGTGCCAGTAGTTTTGACAGAAATTCACCCCTCCACTTT. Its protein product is CASSFDRNSPLHF. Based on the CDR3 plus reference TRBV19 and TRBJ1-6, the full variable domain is DGGITQSPKYLFRKEGQNVTLSCEQNLNHDAMYWYRQDPGQGLRLIYYSQIVNDFQKGDIAEGYSVSREKKESFPLTVTSAQKNPTAFYLCASSFDRNSPLHFGNGTRLTVT.

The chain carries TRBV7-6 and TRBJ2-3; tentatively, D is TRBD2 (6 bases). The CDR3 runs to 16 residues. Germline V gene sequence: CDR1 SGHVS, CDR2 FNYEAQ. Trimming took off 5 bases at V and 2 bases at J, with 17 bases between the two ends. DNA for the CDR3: TGTGCCAGCAGCCTAAGACGGGACTCGAACACAGATACGCAGTATTTT. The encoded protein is CASSLRRDSNTDTQYF.

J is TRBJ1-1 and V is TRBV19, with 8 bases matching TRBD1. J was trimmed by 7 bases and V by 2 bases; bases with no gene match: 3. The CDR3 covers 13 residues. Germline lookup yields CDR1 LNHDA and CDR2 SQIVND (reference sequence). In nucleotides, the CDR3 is TGTGCCAGTAGTATACAGGGGGCGGGTGAAGCTTTCTTT. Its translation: CASSIQGAGEAFF.